Included here is one TCR beta chain sequence, with context. The data derive from a study of blood T cell repertoires in COVID-19. Study-level information: From T cells, B-cell-depleted T cells, or PBMCs came the material, which was cDNA or gDNA.

The germline gives CDR1 MNHEY, CDR2 SMNVEV (reference sequence). The CDR3 runs 15 residues. V trimming: 6 bases; J trimming: 0 bases; junction bases outside the gene matches: 6. Everyone who took part was roughly 18 to 100 years old, and they came from 20 to 25 US areas. Self-reported history from a screening survey and questionnaire set each donor's cohort. Exposed enrollees had met someone with a PCR-confirmed or clinician-diagnosed COVID-19 case at some point within the 2 weeks before study entry. Profiling relied on immunoSEQ multiplex PCR, and the TCRdb table lists in-frame clones only, not all of them. Altogether about 190,000 clones are present, 84% being singletons, with the ten largest covering roughly 3.1%.

The genes are TRBV27 and TRBJ2-7; TRBD1 aligns across 9 bases. Sequenced material: PBMCs or T cells enriched from blood (not recorded which). This TCR was sampled from a woman aged 25-40 years who had been exposed to COVID-19. The CDR3 DNA follows: TGTGCCAGCAGAGGGTTGGGACAGGGCTCCTACGAGCAGTACTTC. Its protein product is CASRGLGQGSYEQYF.